This T cell receptor (beta chain) was retrieved from a study of cytotoxic CD8 clonotypes in ibrutinib-treated CLL. The data were produced by immunoSEQ multiplex PCR, yet TCRdb's version contains in-frame clones alone and is incomplete. Of about 330,000 clones in the sample, about 64% were seen once. Trimming left V 0 bases short and J 2 bases short, with 12 bases between. CDR1 and CDR2 from the germline V gene are SGDLS and YYNGEE. The CDR3 sequence is 15 residues long. This chain links TRBV9 with TRBJ2-7; no definite D call. The TCR comes from a human donor with chronic lymphocytic leukemia. The sequencing used PBMCs, collected after 36 months of ibrutinib treatment. This chain's CDR3 is CASSVGNLGTYEQYF. CDR3 coding DNA: TGTGCCAGCAGCGTAGGAAATTTGGGGACCTACGAGCAGTACTTC.